The source of this T cell receptor beta chain is a study of blood T cell repertoires in COVID-19. Turning to the study itself: Whether acute or convalescent, the COVID-19 samples came from the United States, Italy and Spain.

Germline values: CDR1 LNHDA, CDR2 SQIVND (reference sequence). The CDR3 runs to 18 residues. Trimming stripped 3 bases from V and 0 bases from J, with 15 bases between. Here immunoSEQ multiplex PCR was the method, and the copy in TCRdb shows in-frame clones only, minus some. The sample holds around 200,000 clones, 80% to 85% seen once. This sequence originates from a woman of 80 years or more with active or convalescent COVID-19. Sequenced material: peripheral blood. V gene TRBV19 combines with J gene TRBJ1-6, with a weak D call TRBD1 (6 bases). As DNA, the CDR3 is TGTGCCAGTAGTATCTTTCAACAGGGAGACTCCTATAATTCACCCCTCCACTTT. Its translation is CASSIFQQGDSYNSPLHF. The full variable domain, completed using reference TRBV19 and TRBJ1-6, is DGGITQSPKYLFRKEGQNVTLSCEQNLNHDAMYWYRQDPGQGLRLIYYSQIVNDFQKGDIAEGYSVSREKKESFPLTVTSAQKNPTAFYLCASSIFQQGDSYNSPLHFGNGTRLTVT.